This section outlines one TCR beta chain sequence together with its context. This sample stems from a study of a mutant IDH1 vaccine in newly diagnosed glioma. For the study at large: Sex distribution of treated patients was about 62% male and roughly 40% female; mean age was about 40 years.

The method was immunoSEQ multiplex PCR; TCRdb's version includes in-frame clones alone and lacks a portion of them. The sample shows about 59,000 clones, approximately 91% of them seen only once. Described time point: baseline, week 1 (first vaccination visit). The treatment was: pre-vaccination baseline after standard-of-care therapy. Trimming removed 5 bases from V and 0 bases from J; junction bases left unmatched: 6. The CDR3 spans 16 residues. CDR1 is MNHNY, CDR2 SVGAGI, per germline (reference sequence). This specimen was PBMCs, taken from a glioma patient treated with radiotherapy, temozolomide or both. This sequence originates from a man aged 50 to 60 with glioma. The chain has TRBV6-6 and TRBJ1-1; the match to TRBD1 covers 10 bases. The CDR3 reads CASSTGQGLMNTEAFF. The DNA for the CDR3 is TGTGCCAGCAGTACGGGACAGGGGTTGATGAACACTGAAGCTTTCTTT.